This T cell receptor (beta chain) comes out of a study of neurological immune-mediated disorders. Notes on the study in general: Patients with HTLV-1-associated myelopathy showed the most TCR clonal expansion. Those with multiple sclerosis showed the least, falling below healthy controls.

This clonotype occurred many times. Its antigen is undetermined. By 5'RACE with 10-nucleotide random UMIs, the cDNA was made. TCRdb independently ran MiXCR on the 5' RACE reads; one entry per CDR3 protein. Among tens of thousands of distinct CDR3 sequences listed, roughly 11% were seen once. The V gene's germline CDR1 is SGHTA and CDR2 FQGNSA. The CDR3 length is 14 residues. V lost 5 bases, J lost 4 bases, and 15 bases lay in between. Volunteers at a blood bank in Maryland, USA, were the healthy controls. The chain is built from TRBV7-2 and TRBJ2-7; perhaps D is TRBD1 or TRBD2 (5 bases each). The material sequenced was PBMCs. The TCR originated in a man aged 60 to 69 in good health. The CDR3 spells CASSVQGPLYEQYF. CDR3 DNA: TGTGCCAGCAGCGTCCAGGGACCTTTATACGAGCAGTACTTC.